This TCR beta chain was identified during a study of T cell responses to AZD1222 COVID-19 vaccine. Comments on this clone: Its antigen is not known.

Study-wide points: Nearly half of the spike-specific TCRs reportedly recognize variant regions that carry no mutations.

The CDR3 is 15 amino acids. In germline, CDR1 is SGHAT, CDR2 FQNNGV. Trimming took 5 bases from V and 0 from J; bases not matched to a gene: 4. Method: immunoSEQ multiplex PCR; TCRdb's copy keeps in-frame clones and lacks some. The sample records under 130,000 clones, 91% being singletons. This receptor was taken from an adult in good health. V usage is TRBV11-2 and J usage is TRBJ2-3; 8 bases align to TRBD2. This specimen was peripheral blood, taken on day 0 of AZD1222 vaccination. This CDR3 is CASSLGLASTDTQYF. In DNA form, the CDR3 reads TGTGCCAGCAGCCTCGGACTAGCTAGCACAGATACGCAGTATTTT.